The TCR beta chain under discussion was sequenced for a study of blood T cell repertoires in COVID-19. The wider study: Sample material is recorded as cDNA or gDNA derived from T cells, B-cell-depleted T cells, or PBMCs.

Trimming removed 10 bases at V and 4 bases at J, with 19 bases between. Germline-derived CDR1 and CDR2 are ENHRY and SYGVKD. The CDR3 runs to 14 residues. This clone was detected only once. Method: immunoSEQ multiplex PCR; TCRdb's copy keeps in-frame clones and lacks some. The sample has hundreds of thousands of clones, about nine tenths seen once; the top ten hold approximately 7.3%. Sequencing was carried out using peripheral blood. The clonotype comes from an older woman with COVID-19, enrolled during active disease. The chain is built from TRBV10-3 and TRBJ1-1, with D possibly TRBD1 on 6 matching bases. CDR3 DNA sequence: TGTGCCACCAGGGCCTGGGGGCAGGTCACTGAAGCTTTCTTT. The encoded protein is CATRAWGQVTEAFF.